The source of this TCR beta chain is a study of T cell repertoires in cytomegalovirus infection. Study summary: Indicated by public TCR beta signatures were CMV infection and matching HLA type.

This CDR3 comprises 17 residues. From germline, CDR1 is SNHLY and CDR2 FYNNEI. Trimming removed 0 bases from V and 6 bases from J; junction bases left unmatched: 6. TCRdb re-called the reads with MiXCR, one entry per CDR3 protein. Found here are around 350,000 distinct CDR3 sequences, around 18% of them singletons; the top ten hold approximately 10%. Study-wide results and limits: CMV carriers having the relevant HLA were flagged by cumulative public TCR beta family frequency. HLA-C-restricted CMV-specific TCR beta clonotypes were dominant in the ex vivo response.

Comment on this clonotype: Its target is unknown.

The clonotype originates from a human donor in good health (CMV status not recorded). Some clones in this sample may be carry-over from other donors' samples. The sequencing input was PBMCs. The chain employs TRBV2 and TRBJ2-2; 11 bases line up with TRBD2. The CDR3 region has the DNA TGTGCCAGCAGTGAAGCCCTAGCGGGAGGCGGGGCCGGGGAGCTGTTTTTT. The encoded protein is CASSEALAGGGAGELFF.